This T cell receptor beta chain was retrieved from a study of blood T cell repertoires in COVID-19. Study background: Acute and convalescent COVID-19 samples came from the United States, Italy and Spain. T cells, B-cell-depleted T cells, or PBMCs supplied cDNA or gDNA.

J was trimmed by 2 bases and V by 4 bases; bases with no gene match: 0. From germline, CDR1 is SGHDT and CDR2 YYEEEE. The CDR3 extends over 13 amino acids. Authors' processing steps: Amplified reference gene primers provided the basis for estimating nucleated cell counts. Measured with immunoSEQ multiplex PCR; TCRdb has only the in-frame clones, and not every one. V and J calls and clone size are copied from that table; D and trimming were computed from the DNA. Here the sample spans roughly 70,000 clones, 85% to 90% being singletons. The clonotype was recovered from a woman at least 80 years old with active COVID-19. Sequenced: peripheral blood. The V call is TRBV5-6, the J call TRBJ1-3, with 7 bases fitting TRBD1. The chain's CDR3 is CASSQGAGNTIYF. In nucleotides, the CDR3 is TGTGCCAGCAGCCAGGGGGCTGGAAACACCATATATTTT. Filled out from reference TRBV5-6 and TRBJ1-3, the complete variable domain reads DAGVTQSPTHLIKTRGQQVTLRCSPKSGHDTVSWYQQALGQGPQFIFQYYEEEERQRGNFPDRFSGHQFPNYSSELNVNALLLGDSALYLCASSQGAGNTIYFGEGSWLTVV.